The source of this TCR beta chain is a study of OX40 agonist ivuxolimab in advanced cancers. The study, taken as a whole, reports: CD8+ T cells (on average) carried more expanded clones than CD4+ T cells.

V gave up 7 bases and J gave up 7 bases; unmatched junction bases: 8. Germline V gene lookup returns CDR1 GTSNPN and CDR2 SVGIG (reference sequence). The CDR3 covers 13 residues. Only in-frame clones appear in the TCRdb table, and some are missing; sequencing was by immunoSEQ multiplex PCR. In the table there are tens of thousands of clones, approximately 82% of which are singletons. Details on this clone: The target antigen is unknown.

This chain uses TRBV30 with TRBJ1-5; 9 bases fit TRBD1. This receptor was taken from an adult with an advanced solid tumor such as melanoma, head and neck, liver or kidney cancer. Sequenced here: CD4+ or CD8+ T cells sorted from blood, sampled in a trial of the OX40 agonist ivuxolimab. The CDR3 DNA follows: TGTGCCTACGGGGGGACAGGGAACCAGCCCCAGCATTTT. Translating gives CAYGGTGNQPQHF.